This TCR beta chain was profiled in a study of CD4 T cells in relation to SARS-CoV-2 and coronaviruses. Across the study: The HLA restriction of the shared crossreactive spike epitopes was mapped.

Data came from immunoSEQ multiplex PCR; TCRdb stores just in-frame clones and leaves some out. The repertoire consists of 16,000 or so clones, with about 77% occurring once and the leading ten covering around 9.1%. A single count supports this clone. The target antigen is unknown. CD4+ T cells from unexposed donors were obtained before the COVID-19 pandemic (2011-2018). The cells were cultured for 10 days before CD4+ T cells were isolated. Unexposed-donor CD4+ T cells were probed with SARS-CoV-2 S/N and four cold-coronavirus spikes, cells permitting. PBMCs were plated at a few million per well in IL-2-containing medium. CDR3 length equals 15 residues. CDR1 MNHEY and CDR2 SVGAGI come from the germline V gene. V was pared by 6 bases and J by 0 bases, with 15 bases between.

The rearrangement joins TRBV6-5 to TRBJ2-7; D gene uncertain. The clonotype originates from a human donor in good health. Sequenced input: CD4+ T cells from PBMCs, cultured in vitro. The DNA for the CDR3 is TGTGCCAGCAGACCACCGGCCAGCAGCTCCTACGAGCAGTACTTC. It encodes CASRPPASSSYEQYF.